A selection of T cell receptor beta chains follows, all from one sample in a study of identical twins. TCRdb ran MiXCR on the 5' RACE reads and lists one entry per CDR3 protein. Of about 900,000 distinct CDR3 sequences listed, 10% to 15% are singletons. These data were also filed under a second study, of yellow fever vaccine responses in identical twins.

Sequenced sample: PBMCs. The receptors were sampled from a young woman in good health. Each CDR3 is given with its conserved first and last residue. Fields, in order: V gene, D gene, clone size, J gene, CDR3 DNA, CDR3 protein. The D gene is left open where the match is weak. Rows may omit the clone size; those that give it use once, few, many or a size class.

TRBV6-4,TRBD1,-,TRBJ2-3,TGTGCCAGCAGTCTCGGACAGGGGGCCCCAGATACGCAGTATTTT,CASSLGQGAPDTQYF
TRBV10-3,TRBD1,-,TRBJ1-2,TGTGCCATCAGTGAGCCGCTGCAAACAGGGGGCGGCTATGGCTACACCTTC,CAISEPLQTGGGYGYTF
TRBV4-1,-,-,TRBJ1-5,TGCGCCAGCAGCCCCCGGGAGGGCCTCAATCAGCCCCAGCATTTT,CASSPREGLNQPQHF
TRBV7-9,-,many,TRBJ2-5,TGTGCCAGCAGCCTACCCGGGTACCAAGAGACCCAGTACTTC,CASSLPGYQETQYF
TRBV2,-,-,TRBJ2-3,TGTGCCAGCAGCTCCGCCCGTCGCGGAGATACGCAGTATTTT,CASSSARRGDTQYF
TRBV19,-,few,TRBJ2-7,TGTGCCACTTCCGGTCCCTACGAGCAGTACTTC,CATSGPYEQYF
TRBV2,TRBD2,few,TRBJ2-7,TGTGCCAGCAGTGATGTCCCCAGCGGGAGTACCGACGAGCAGTACTTC,CASSDVPSGSTDEQYF
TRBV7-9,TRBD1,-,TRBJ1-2,TGTGCCAGCAGCCTACTACTGACAGGGAGCGGCTACACCTTC,CASSLLLTGSGYTF
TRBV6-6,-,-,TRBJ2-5,TGTGCCAGCAGTAAGGGAACTCAAGAGACCCAGTACTTC,CASSKGTQETQYF
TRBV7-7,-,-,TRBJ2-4,TGTGCCAGCAGCTTAATTCGAATCGACGTCCGCGGGCCCAAAAACATTCAGCACTTC,CASSLIRIDVRGPKNIQHF
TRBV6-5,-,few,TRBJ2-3,TGTGCCAGCAGTTACCGTGTCGGGACAGATACGCAGTATTTT,CASSYRVGTDTQYF
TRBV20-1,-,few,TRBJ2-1,TGCAGTGCCAGCGTCTTATACAATGAGCAGTTCTTC,CSASVLYNEQFF
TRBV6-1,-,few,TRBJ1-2,TGTGCCAGCTTAGAGAACTATGGCTACACCTTC,CASLENYGYTF
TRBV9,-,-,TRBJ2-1,TGTGCCAGCAGCGTGGCTAGCTTCGATGAGCAGTTCTTC,CASSVASFDEQFF
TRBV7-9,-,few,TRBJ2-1,TGTGCCAGCAGCTTAGGGAGCAGTGAGCAGTTCTTC,CASSLGSSEQFF
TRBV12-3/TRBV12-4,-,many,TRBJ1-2,TGTGCCAGCAGTTTCAATGGCTACACCTTC,CASSFNGYTF
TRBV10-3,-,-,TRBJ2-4,TGTGCCATCAGTGAAGGGGCAGGGAGGATTGGAAACATTCAGTACTTC,CAISEGAGRIGNIQYF
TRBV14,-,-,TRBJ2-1,TGTGCCAGCAGCCAAGGGGACACGATGATACGGTTCTTC,CASSQGDTMIRFF
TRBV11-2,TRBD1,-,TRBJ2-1,TGTGCCAGCAGGATACAGGGGGCACCGGATGAGCAGTTCTTC,CASRIQGAPDEQFF
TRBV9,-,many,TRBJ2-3,TGTGCCAGCAGCGTAGGTCATGCTAGCACAGATACGCAGTATTTT,CASSVGHASTDTQYF
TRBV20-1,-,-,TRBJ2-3,TGCAGTGCTAAGCGGGCAGATACGCAGTATTTT,CSAKRADTQYF
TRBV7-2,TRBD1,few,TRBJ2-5,TGTGCCAGCAGCTACATACGGGACAGGGGGAAAGAGACCCAGTACTTC,CASSYIRDRGKETQYF
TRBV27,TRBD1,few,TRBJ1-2,TGTGCCAGCACCACTAACAGGGGGCGAGGCTATGGCTACACCTTC,CASTTNRGRGYGYTF
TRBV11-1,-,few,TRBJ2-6,TGTGCCAGCAGCCCGCCGATTATAATGTCCTCTGGGGCCAACGTCCTGACTTTC,CASSPPIIMSSGANVLTF
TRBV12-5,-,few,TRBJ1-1,TGTGCTAGTGGTCCAACCCGAGGGACTGAAGCTTTCTTT,CASGPTRGTEAFF
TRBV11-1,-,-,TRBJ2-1,TGTGCCAGCAGCGTAACTTTGGGGCTACTTACCTCCTACAATGAGCAGTTCTTC,CASSVTLGLLTSYNEQFF
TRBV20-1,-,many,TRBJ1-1,TGCAGTGCTAGAGATACTTTTACTGAAGCTTTCTTT,CSARDTFTEAFF
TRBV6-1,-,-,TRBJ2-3,TGTGCCAGCAGAATTTGGATGGGTAGCACAGATACGCAGTATTTT,CASRIWMGSTDTQYF
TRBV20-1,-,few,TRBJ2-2,TGCAGTGCTAGAACAGGGAATTCCAGGGAGCTGTTTTTT,CSARTGNSRELFF
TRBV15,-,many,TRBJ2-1,TGTGCCACCAGCAGAGCAGGGACACTATACAATGAGCAGTTCTTC,CATSRAGTLYNEQFF
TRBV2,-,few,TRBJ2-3,TGTGCCAGCGGGGGGAAAGGGGGCACCGCGGGGGGCACAGATACGCAGTATTTT,CASGGKGGTAGGTDTQYF
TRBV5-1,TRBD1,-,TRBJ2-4,TGCGCCAGCAGCGAGGTACAGGGGTCCAAAAACATTCAGTACTTC,CASSEVQGSKNIQYF
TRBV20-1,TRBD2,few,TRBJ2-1,TGCAGTGCTACACTAGCGGGTCTCTCCTACAATGAGCAGTTCTTC,CSATLAGLSYNEQFF
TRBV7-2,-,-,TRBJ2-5,TGTGCCAGCAGCTTACCATCTTCCCTAGATAGGGAGACCCAGTACTTC,CASSLPSSLDRETQYF
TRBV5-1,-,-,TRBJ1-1,TGCGCCAGCAGCTTGGTCGGCAGTTTAATCACTGAAGCTTTCTTT,CASSLVGSLITEAFF
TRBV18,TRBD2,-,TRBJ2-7,TGTGCCAGCTCACTAAGGACTAGCGGGAGGACCTCCTACGAGCAGTACTTC,CASSLRTSGRTSYEQYF
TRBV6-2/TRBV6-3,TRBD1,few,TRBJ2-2,TGTGCCAGCAGTTATAGTCGGTATCTTGACAGGGGGCGGCTCACCGGGGAGCTGTTTTTT,CASSYSRYLDRGRLTGELFF
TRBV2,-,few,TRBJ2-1,TGTGCCAGCAGTGGGAAGGGGCCATATGAGCAGTTCTTC,CASSGKGPYEQFF
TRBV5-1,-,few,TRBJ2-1,TGCGCCAGCAAGGATTACAGGGGCGGGGATGAGCAGTTCTTC,CASKDYRGGDEQFF
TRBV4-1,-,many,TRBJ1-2,TGCGCCAGCAGCCCCCAATTCAGTACGGGGAACTATGGCTACACCTTC,CASSPQFSTGNYGYTF
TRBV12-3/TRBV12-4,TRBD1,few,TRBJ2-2,TGTGCCAGCAGTTTTCGGACAGGGGGCGGGGAGCTGTTTTTT,CASSFRTGGGELFF
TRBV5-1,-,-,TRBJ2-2,TGCGCCAGCAGCTTGGTTCGCCTAACGAACACCGGGGAGCTGTTTTTT,CASSLVRLTNTGELFF
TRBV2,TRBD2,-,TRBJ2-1,TGTGCCAGTAAGCGGGGGAGCTCCTACAATGAGCAGTTCTTC,CASKRGSSYNEQFF
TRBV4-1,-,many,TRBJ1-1,TGCGCCAGCAGCCAAGACCAGGGGTTGCGCACTGAAGCTTTCTTT,CASSQDQGLRTEAFF
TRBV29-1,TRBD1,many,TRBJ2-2,TGCAGCGTTACGGACAGGATGAACACCGGGGAGCTGTTTTTT,CSVTDRMNTGELFF